Following are 20 T cell receptor beta chains from one sample sequenced in a study of shared clonotypes between healthy human individuals (dated by TCRdb to the early 2020s). The protocol used for the library was the immunoSEQ multiplex PCR assay. This is the immuneACCESS table as TCRdb keeps it, with only in-frame sequences that have V and J called. A part of the clones is gone; compared with another copy, unresolved V genes explain less than half, and the rest is unexplained. The sample table contains more than 2,000,000 clones; only one count was recorded for approximately 95% of them. The ten most abundant clones make up under 0.45% of the sample. What was sequenced was naive CD4+ T cells from PBMCs. The cell subset or site label for this specimen denotes: CD45RA+ positively selected. The receptors shown here come from a man between 18 and 35 years old in good health. Some clones in this sample may be carry-over from other donors' samples.

The V gene is TRBV4-1, the J gene TRBJ2-7, with D tentatively TRBD1 (6 bases). The V end lost 4 bases, the J end lost 2 bases, and 18 bases lay between the germline ends. The CDR3 has 16 amino acids. Germline V gene sequence: CDR1 MGHRA, CDR2 YSYEKL. The CDR3 sequence: CASSLSPGHSTYEQYF. The CDR3 DNA sequence: TGCGCCAGCAGCCTTTCACCGGGACACTCCACCTACGAGCAGTACTTC.

The V and J genes are TRBV14 and TRBJ1-2; 8 bases are a match to TRBD1. The J segment lost 5 bases and the V segment lost 2 bases, leaving 4 bases of the junction unmatched. The CDR3 loop spans 14 amino acids. Germline V lookup: CDR1 SGHDN, CDR2 FVKESK. In DNA, the CDR3 is TGTGCCAGCAGCCAAATAGGACAGGGATATGGCTACACCTTC. It specifies CASSQIGQGYGYTF.

The chain carries TRBV28 and TRBJ2-7; maybe TRBD1 (5 bases). Germline V gene sequence: CDR1 MDHEN, CDR2 SYDVKM. The CDR3 is 14 amino acids. The V gene lost 3 bases and the J gene lost 3 bases, with 12 bases spanning the gap. The CDR3, as DNA: TGTGCCAGCAGTTTTCGGTCAGGGAACTACGAGCAGTACTTC. It codes for CASSFRSGNYEQYF.

DNA of the CDR3: TGTGCCAGCAGTTACTTTTCCAGGGGCGACACAGATACGCAGTATTTT. Residues: CASSYFSRGDTDTQYF. The V gene is TRBV6-5, the J gene TRBJ2-3; D possibly corresponds to TRBD1 (6 bases). Germline assignment: CDR1 MNHEY and CDR2 SVGAGI. The CDR3 consists of 16 residues. Trimming left V 1 base short and J 2 bases short, with 13 bases between.

This clone showed up just once. The J gene is TRBJ2-2, the V gene TRBV5-4, with TRBD2 matching over 7 bases. The CDR3 runs 17 residues. Trimming removed 4 bases from V and 2 bases from J; junction bases left unmatched: 11. Germline V gene lookup returns CDR1 SGHNT and CDR2 YYREEE (reference sequence). The CDR3 DNA is TGTGCCAGCAGCCGGGGGGTTTCGGGGCTAAACACCGGGGAGCTGTTTTTT. Translated, it gives CASSRGVSGLNTGELFF.

The genes are TRBV7-6 and TRBJ2-7; 13 bases align to TRBD2. Trimming at V came to 3 bases and at J to 6 bases, leaving 11 bases not matched to a gene. The CDR3 spans 17 residues. The germline V gene encodes CDR1 SGHVS and CDR2 FNYEAQ. The CDR3 loop is CASSFKTGTSGIGEQYF. Written as DNA, the CDR3 is TGTGCCAGCAGCTTCAAAACCGGGACTAGCGGGATCGGCGAGCAGTACTTC.

Comments on this clone: The sample carries other DNA sequences with the same CDR3. The chain carries TRBV28 and TRBJ2-7, with D tentatively TRBD1 (5 bases). The CDR3 has 12 residues. Trimming stripped 8 bases from V and 2 bases from J, with 10 bases between. CDR1 is MDHEN, CDR2 SYDVKM, per germline. The CDR3 reads CASGDSTYEQYF. The DNA of the CDR3 is TGTGCCAGCGGCGACAGTACCTACGAGCAGTACTTC.

This clone appeared once. The chain combines TRBV28 with TRBJ2-1, with D maybe TRBD1 (5 bases). Trimming stripped 5 bases from V and 3 bases from J, with 17 bases between. Germline values: CDR1 MDHEN, CDR2 SYDVKM. CDR3 length equals 16 residues. The CDR3 DNA follows: TGTGCCAGCAGTCCACAAAGGGGAACCAACTACAATGAGCAGTTCTTC. Residues: CASSPQRGTNYNEQFF.

V usage is TRBV6-5 and J usage is TRBJ1-2; D uncertain. This CDR3 region has 13 residues. Germline V CDR1 and CDR2: MNHEY, SVGAGI. Trimming shortened V by 0 bases and J by 7 bases, and 9 bases separated the two germline ends. CDR3 in DNA: TGTGCCAGCAGTTACTCGAAGTGGTCTGGCTACACCTTC. Translating it yields CASSYSKWSGYTF.

The chain carries TRBV5-1 and TRBJ2-3, with unresolved D. The CDR3 is 15 residues long. Deletions cut 0 bases from V and 2 bases from J, with 10 bases between. The germline gives CDR1 SGHRS, CDR2 YFSETQ. The CDR3 coding sequence is TGCGCCAGCAGCTTGGGTGTAGCCGTCACAGATACGCAGTATTTT. This codes for CASSLGVAVTDTQYF.

The chain is built from TRBV4-2 and TRBJ2-4; 9 nucleotides match TRBD1. Germline V gives CDR1 LGHNA, CDR2 YNFKEQ. The CDR3 spans 19 residues. The junction had 18 bases not matched to a gene; V was cut back by 2 bases and J by 7 bases. The CDR3 reads CASSQIVLRQGVGKNIQYF. CDR3 in DNA: TGTGCCAGCAGCCAAATCGTCCTGAGACAGGGGGTTGGTAAGAACATTCAGTACTTC.

V gene TRBV4-1 combines with J gene TRBJ2-5; unclear D gene. The DNA end is more similar to TRBJ2-7, so the J call may be wrong. This CDR3 spans 15 amino acids. Germline V gene sequence: CDR1 MGHRA, CDR2 YSYEKL. The CDR3 DNA reads TGCGCCAGCAGCCAAGTCTCGCTACACACCTACGAGCAGTACTTC. This sequence encodes CASSQVSLHTYEQYF.

The gene calls are TRBV6-6 and TRBJ2-3; possible D gene TRBD2, 6 bases. Trimming removed 6 bases from V and 6 bases from J, with 13 bases in between. The CDR3 has 13 amino acids. Germline values: CDR1 MNHNY, CDR2 SVGAGI (reference sequence). In DNA, the CDR3 is TGTGCCAGCAGGGGGGGAGGAGGGGATACGCAGTATTTT. It codes for CASRGGGGDTQYF.

This CDR3 reads CASSYPPFPIYF. In nucleotides, the CDR3 is TGTGCCAGCAGTTACCCCCCCTTCCCCATATATTTT. The chain combines TRBV6-6 with TRBJ1-3; D gene uncertain. V lost 2 bases to trimming and J lost 11 bases, with 10 bases between them. In germline, CDR1 is MNHNY, CDR2 SVGAGI (reference sequence). The CDR3 extends over 12 amino acids.

This chain links TRBV2 with TRBJ2-1; 8 bases map to TRBD2. Trimming cost V 8 bases and J 3 bases; bases outside gene matches: 6. The CDR3 loop spans 14 amino acids. The germline gives CDR1 SNHLY, CDR2 FYNNEI. In nucleotides, the CDR3 is TGTGCCAGCCAGGTAGCGGGAAGCTACAATGAGCAGTTCTTC. Translated: CASQVAGSYNEQFF.

This clone was recorded a few times. The chain couples TRBV10-2 to TRBJ1-3, with TRBD1 as a possible D gene (6 bases). Between the trimmed V and J ends, which lost 5 bases and 6 bases, there was a span of 8 bases. The CDR3 extends over 12 amino acids. CDR1 is WSHSY, CDR2 SAAADI, per germline. DNA of the CDR3: TGCGCCAGCAGTAACAGGGAAAACACCATATATTTT. Protein: CASSNRENTIYF.

The chain carries TRBV7-6 and TRBJ2-1; D is possibly TRBD2 (6 bases). The length of the CDR3 is 14 residues. Germline CDR1 is SGHVS and CDR2 is FNYEAQ. V was cut by 7 bases and J by 5 bases, with 15 bases left in between. Here the CDR3 DNA reads TGTGCCAGCACCTCTCGGAGGGCAAACAATGAGCAGTTCTTC. It yields the protein CASTSRRANNEQFF.

This chain connects TRBV18 to TRBJ2-7; 16 bases agree with TRBD2. Per the germline V gene, CDR1 is KGHSH and CDR2 is LQKENI. The J segment lost 5 bases and the V segment lost 3 bases, leaving 19 bases of the junction unmatched. The CDR3 extends over 21 amino acids. The CDR3 region is CASSPGTGQGTSGRAGHEQYF. For the CDR3, the DNA is TGTGCCAGCTCACCGGGGACAGGGCAAGGGACTAGCGGGAGGGCTGGCCACGAGCAGTACTTC. Together with reference TRBV18 and TRBJ2-7, the CDR3 gives the full variable domain: NAGVMQNPRHLVRRRGQEARLRCSPMKGHSHVYWYRQLPEEGLKFMVYLQKENIIDESGMPKERFSAEFPKEGPSILRIQQVVRGDSAAYFCASSPGTGQGTSGRAGHEQYFGPGTRLTVT.

The chain has TRBV6-5 and TRBJ2-1, with 10 nucleotides matching TRBD2. Germline trimming cut 5 bases from V and 2 bases from J; bases unmatched to any gene: 3. The CDR3 is 15 amino acids. CDR1 MNHEY and CDR2 SVGAGI come from the germline V gene. Written as DNA, the CDR3 is TGTGCCAGCAGTGGACTAGCGGAAACCTACAATGAGCAGTTCTTC. Encoded protein: CASSGLAETYNEQFF.

This chain joins TRBV19 and TRBJ2-1, with a tentative D call TRBD1 (5 bases). CDR1 is LNHDA and CDR2 is SQIVND in the germline V gene (reference sequence). V was pared by 6 bases and J by 7 bases, with 19 bases between. The CDR3 runs 15 residues. The CDR3 DNA reads as TGTGCCAGTAGCCTAGGCAGGGTGGAGTTAAATGAGCAGTTCTTC. Protein product: CASSLGRVELNEQFF.